This T cell receptor (beta chain) was sequenced for a study of blood T cells in healthy people across ages. A sample-barcoded 5' primer and a J-beta primer mix were used in a second PCR of roughly 6 to 11 cycles. MiXCR, applied by TCRdb to the 5' RACE reads, yields one record per CDR3 protein. The sample lists under 850,000 distinct CDR3 sequences, roughly 35% occurring once. The V and J ends lost 0 bases and 1 base respectively, with 11 bases between them. This CDR3 contains 15 residues. The V gene's germline CDR1 is DFQATT and CDR2 SNEGSKA (reference sequence). General observations from the study: Expanded clonotype shifts may have been confounded, as the donors had an unknown CMV status. Diversity estimated from one million T cells was considered an underestimate.

Details on this clonotype: Its specificity is not known. A much larger clone differs from this one at a single base, so this may be a read error.

The chain combines TRBV20-1 with TRBJ2-3; a possible D gene is TRBD2 (6 bases). This sequence originates from a man aged 18 to 30 in good health. The sequencing sample was made of blood. In nucleotides, the CDR3 is TGCAGTGCTAGAGACAGGGCTAGCGGCACAGATACGCAGTATTTT. Protein: CSARDRASGTDTQYF.